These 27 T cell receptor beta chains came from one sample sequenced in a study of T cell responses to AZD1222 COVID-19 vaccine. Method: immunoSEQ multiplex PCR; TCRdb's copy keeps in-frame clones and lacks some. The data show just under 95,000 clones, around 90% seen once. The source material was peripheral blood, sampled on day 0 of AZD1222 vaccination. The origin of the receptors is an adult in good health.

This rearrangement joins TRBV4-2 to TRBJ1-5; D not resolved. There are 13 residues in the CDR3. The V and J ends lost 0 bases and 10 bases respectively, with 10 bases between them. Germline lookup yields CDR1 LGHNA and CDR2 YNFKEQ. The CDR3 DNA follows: TGTGCCAGCAGCCAAGATTCCCAAGAACCCCAGCATTTT. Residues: CASSQDSQEPQHF.

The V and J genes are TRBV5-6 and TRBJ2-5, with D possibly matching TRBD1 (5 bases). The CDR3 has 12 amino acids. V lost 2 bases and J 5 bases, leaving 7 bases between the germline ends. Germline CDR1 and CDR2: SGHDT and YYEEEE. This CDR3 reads CASSFNRETQYF. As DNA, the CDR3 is TGTGCCAGCAGCTTTAACAGGGAGACCCAGTACTTC. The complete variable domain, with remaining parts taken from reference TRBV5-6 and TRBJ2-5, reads DAGVTQSPTHLIKTRGQQVTLRCSPKSGHDTVSWYQQALGQGPQFIFQYYEEEERQRGNFPDRFSGHQFPNYSSELNVNALLLGDSALYLCASSFNRETQYFGPGTRLLVL.

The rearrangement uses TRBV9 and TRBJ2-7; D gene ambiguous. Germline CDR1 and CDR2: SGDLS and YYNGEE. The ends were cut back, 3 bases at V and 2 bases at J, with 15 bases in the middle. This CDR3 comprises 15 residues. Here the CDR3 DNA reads TGTGCCAGCAGCGCCGCAGATGCGTGGACCTACGAGCAGTACTTC. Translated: CASSAADAWTYEQYF.

CDR3 amino acids: CASSSPGGAQYF. Written as DNA, the CDR3 is TGTGCCAGCAGCTCACCAGGAGGGGCCCAGTACTTC. The J gene is TRBJ2-5, the V gene TRBV7-2; D is possibly TRBD2 (6 bases). The CDR3 spans 12 residues. V was pared by 4 bases and J by 9 bases, with 12 bases between. CDR1 and CDR2 from the germline V gene are SGHTA and FQGNSA.

The CDR3 DNA follows: TGTGCCAGCACGCAGGGGGGGCCGGGTATTTACGAGCAGTACTTC. Translated, it gives CASTQGGPGIYEQYF. The chain couples TRBV28 to TRBJ2-7; either TRBD1 or TRBD2 may fit D (7 bases each). This CDR3 spans 15 amino acids. The V end was cut by 7 bases, the J end by 4 bases, with 20 bases between. Germline V gives CDR1 MDHEN, CDR2 SYDVKM.

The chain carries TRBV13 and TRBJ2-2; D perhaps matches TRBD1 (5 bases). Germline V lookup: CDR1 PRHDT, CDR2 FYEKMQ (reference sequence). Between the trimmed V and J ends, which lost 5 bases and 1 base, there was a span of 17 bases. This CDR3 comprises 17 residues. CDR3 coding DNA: TGTGCCAGCAGCCCCTCAGTCCGGACATTGAACACCGGGGAGCTGTTTTTT. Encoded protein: CASSPSVRTLNTGELFF.

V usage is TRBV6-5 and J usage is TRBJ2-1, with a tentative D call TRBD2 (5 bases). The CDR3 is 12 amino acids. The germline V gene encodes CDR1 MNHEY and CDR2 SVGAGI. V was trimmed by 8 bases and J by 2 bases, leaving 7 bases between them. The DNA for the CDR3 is TGTGCCAGCCGGGGAACCTACAATGAGCAGTTCTTC. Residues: CASRGTYNEQFF.

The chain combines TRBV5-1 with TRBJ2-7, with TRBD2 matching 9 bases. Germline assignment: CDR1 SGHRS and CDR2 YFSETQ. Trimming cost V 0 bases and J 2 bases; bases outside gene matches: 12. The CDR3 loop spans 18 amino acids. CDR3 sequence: CASSLAWATAGGTYEQYF. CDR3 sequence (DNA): TGCGCCAGCAGCTTGGCCTGGGCCACAGCGGGGGGCACCTACGAGCAGTACTTC. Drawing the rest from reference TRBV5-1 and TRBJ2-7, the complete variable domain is KAGVTQTPRYLIKTRGQQVTLSCSPISGHRSVSWYQQTPGQGLQFLFEYFSETQRNKGNFPGRFSGRQFSNSRSEMNVSTLELGDSALYLCASSLAWATAGGTYEQYFGPGTRLTVT.

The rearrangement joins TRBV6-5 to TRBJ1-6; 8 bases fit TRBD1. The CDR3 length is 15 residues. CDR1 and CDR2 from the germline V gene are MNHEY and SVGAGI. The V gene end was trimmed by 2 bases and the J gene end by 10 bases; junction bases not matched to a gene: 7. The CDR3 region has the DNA TGTGCCAGCAGTTACGGACAGGGCTTTACGTCACCCCTCCACTTT. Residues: CASSYGQGFTSPLHF.

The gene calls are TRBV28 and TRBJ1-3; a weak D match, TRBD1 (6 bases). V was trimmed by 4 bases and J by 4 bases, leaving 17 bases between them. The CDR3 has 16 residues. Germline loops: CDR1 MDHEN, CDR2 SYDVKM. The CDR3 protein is CASSSLGGLRGNTIYF. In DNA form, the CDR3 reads TGTGCCAGCAGTTCCCTCGGGGGCCTGAGAGGAAACACCATATATTTT.

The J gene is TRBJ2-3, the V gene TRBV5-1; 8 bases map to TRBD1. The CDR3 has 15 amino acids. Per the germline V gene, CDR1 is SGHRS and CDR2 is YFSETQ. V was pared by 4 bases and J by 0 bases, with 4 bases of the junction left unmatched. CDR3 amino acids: CASSGQGTSTDTQYF. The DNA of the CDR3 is TGCGCCAGCAGCGGACAGGGAACTAGCACAGATACGCAGTATTTT.

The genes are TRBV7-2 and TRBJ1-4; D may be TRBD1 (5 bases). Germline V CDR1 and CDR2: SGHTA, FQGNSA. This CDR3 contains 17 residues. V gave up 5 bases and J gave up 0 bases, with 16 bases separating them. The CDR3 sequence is CASSLGGGITTNEKLFF. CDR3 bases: TGTGCCAGCAGCCTCGGTGGGGGAATTACAACTAATGAAAAACTGTTTTTT.

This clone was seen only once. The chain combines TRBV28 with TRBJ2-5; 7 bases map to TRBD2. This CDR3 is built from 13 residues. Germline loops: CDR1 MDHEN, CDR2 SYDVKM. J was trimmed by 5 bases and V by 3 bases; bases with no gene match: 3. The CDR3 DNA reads TGTGCCAGCAGTTTCCAGCGGGGCGAGACCCAGTACTTC. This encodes CASSFQRGETQYF.

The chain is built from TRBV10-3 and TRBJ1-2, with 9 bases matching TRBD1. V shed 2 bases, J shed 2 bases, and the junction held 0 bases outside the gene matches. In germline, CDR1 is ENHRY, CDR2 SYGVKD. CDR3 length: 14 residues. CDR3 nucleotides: TGTGCCATCAGTGAGGGACAGGGGAACTATGGCTACACCTTC. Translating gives CAISEGQGNYGYTF.

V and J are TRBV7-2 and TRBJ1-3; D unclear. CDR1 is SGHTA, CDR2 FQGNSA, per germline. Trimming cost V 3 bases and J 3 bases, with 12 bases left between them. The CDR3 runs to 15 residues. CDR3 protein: CASSFSGYSGNTIYF. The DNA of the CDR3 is TGTGCCAGCAGCTTTTCAGGTTATAGTGGAAACACCATATATTTT. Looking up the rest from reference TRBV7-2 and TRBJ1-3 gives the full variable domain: GAGVSQSPSNKVTEKGKDVELRCDPISGHTALYWYRQSLGQGLEFLIYFQGNSAPDKSGLPSDRFSAERTGGSVSTLTIQRTQQEDSAVYLCASSFSGYSGNTIYFGEGSWLTVV.

The CDR3 loop reads CASSSPTGAGYGYTF. The CDR3 DNA sequence: TGTGCCAGCAGTTCCCCGACAGGGGCGGGCTATGGCTACACCTTC. V and J are TRBV6-5 and TRBJ1-2; TRBD1 agrees at 8 bases. Trimming at V came to 4 bases and at J to 4 bases, leaving 8 bases not matched to a gene. The length of the CDR3 is 15 residues. In germline, CDR1 is MNHEY, CDR2 SVGAGI.

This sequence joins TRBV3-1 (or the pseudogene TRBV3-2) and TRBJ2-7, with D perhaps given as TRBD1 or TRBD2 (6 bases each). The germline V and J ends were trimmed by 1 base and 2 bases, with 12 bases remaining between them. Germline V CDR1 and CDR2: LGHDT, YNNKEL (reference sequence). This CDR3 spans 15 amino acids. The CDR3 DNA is TGTGCCAGCAGCCAAGGCGGGACACCAACCTACGAGCAGTACTTC. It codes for CASSQGGTPTYEQYF.

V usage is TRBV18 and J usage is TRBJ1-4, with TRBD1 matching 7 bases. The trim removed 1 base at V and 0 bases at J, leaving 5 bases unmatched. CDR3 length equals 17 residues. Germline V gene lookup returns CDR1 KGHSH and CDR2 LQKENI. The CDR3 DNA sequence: TGTGCCAGCTCACCACGTTGGGGACAGTCAACTAATGAAAAACTGTTTTTT. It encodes CASSPRWGQSTNEKLFF.

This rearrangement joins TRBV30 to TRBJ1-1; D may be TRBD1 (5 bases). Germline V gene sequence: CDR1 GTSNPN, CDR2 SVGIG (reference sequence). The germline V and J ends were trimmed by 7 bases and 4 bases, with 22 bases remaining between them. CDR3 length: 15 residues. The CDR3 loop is CAYQGGASLGTEAFF. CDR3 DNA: TGTGCCTACCAAGGTGGGGCGAGTTTGGGCACTGAAGCTTTCTTT.

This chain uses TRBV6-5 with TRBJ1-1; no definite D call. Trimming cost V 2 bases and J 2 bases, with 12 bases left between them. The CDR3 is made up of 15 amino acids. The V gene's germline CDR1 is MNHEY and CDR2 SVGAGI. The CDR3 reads CASSYGVGINTEAFF. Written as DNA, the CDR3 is TGTGCCAGCAGTTACGGCGTGGGGATCAACACTGAAGCTTTCTTT.

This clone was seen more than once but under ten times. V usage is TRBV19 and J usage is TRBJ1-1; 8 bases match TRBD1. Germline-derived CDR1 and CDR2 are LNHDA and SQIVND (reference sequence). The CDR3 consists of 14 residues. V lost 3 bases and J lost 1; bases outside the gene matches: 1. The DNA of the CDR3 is TGTGCCAGTAGTATCGACAGGGGGAACACTGAAGCTTTCTTT. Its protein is CASSIDRGNTEAFF.

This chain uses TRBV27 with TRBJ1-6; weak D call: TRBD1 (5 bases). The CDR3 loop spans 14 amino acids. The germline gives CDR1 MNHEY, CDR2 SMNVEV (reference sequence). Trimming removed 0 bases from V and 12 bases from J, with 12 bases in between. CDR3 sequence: CASSLSQGLVPLHF. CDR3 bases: TGTGCCAGCAGTTTATCTCAGGGCCTAGTACCCCTCCACTTT.

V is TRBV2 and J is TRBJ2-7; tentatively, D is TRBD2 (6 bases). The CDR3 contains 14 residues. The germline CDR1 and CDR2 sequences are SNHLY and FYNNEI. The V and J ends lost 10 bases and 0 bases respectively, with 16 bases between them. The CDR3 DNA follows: TGTGCCACCGGGCGGGGATCAACCTCCTACGAGCAGTACTTC. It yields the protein CATGRGSTSYEQYF.

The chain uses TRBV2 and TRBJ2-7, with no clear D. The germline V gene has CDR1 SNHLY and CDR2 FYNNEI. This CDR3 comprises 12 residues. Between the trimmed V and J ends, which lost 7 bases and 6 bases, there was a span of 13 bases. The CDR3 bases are TGTGCCAGCAACCCGGGTATAGGCGAGCAGTACTTC. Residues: CASNPGIGEQYF.

This chain's CDR3 is CAIARGYNEQFF. As DNA, the CDR3 is TGTGCCATCGCGAGGGGTTACAATGAGCAGTTCTTC. The rearrangement links TRBV10-3 to TRBJ2-1; possibly TRBD1 or TRBD2 for D (5 bases each). This CDR3 is 12 amino acids long. Trimming took off 8 bases at V and 4 bases at J, with 9 bases between the two ends. Germline loops: CDR1 ENHRY, CDR2 SYGVKD.

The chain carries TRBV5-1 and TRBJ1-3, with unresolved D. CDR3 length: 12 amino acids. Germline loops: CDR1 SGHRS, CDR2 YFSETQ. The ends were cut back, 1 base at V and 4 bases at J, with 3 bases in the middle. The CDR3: CASSLMGNTIYF. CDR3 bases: TGCGCCAGCAGCTTGATGGGAAACACCATATATTTT.

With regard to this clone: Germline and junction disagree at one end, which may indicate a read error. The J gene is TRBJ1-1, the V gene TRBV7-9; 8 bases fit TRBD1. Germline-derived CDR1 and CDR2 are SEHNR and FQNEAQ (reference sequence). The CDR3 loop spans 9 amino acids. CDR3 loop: CASSLGQVF. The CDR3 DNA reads TGTGCCAGCAGCTTGGGACAGGTCTTT.